Each of the 25 T cell receptor beta chains below was sequenced from the same sample in a study of blood T cell repertoires in COVID-19. Generated by immunoSEQ multiplex PCR, the TCRdb table keeps only in-frame clones and is missing some. The sample records tens of thousands of clones, approximately 89% being singletons. Sequenced material: peripheral blood. The receptors were sampled from a woman of 80 years or more with acute or convalescent COVID-19.

CDR3 amino acids: CATAGGSYEQYF. As DNA, the CDR3 is TGTGCCACAGCCGGGGGCTCCTACGAGCAGTACTTC. V gene TRBV6-5 combines with J gene TRBJ2-7, with D possibly TRBD2 on 6 matching bases. This CDR3 comprises 12 residues. The germline CDR1 and CDR2 sequences are MNHEY and SVGAGI. The V gene lost 10 bases and the J gene lost 0 bases, with 10 bases spanning the gap.

This chain uses TRBV10-2 with TRBJ2-5, with 8 positions matching TRBD2. The junction had 4 bases not matched to a gene; V was cut back by 8 bases and J by 2 bases. The germline gives CDR1 WSHSY, CDR2 SAAADI. CDR3 size: 13 residues. The CDR3 DNA reads as TGCGCCAGCTCAGCGGGGGCACAAGAGACCCAGTACTTC. The encoded protein is CASSAGAQETQYF.

This chain joins TRBV5-1 and TRBJ2-2; a possible D gene is TRBD2 (6 bases). V gave up 0 bases and J gave up 2 bases, with 11 bases separating them. From germline, CDR1 is SGHRS and CDR2 YFSETQ. This CDR3 comprises 16 residues. CDR3 DNA: TGCGCCAGCAGCTTGGTTTTAGGGACTAACACCGGGGAGCTGTTTTTT. Protein: CASSLVLGTNTGELFF.

This clone came up a few times. The chain has TRBV21-1 and TRBJ2-2; the listed D gene, TRBD1, was not tested against the DNA. TRBV21-1 is tagged as a pseudogene. The CDR3 runs 16 residues. This CDR3 reads CASSKAPPHTPGELFF. The CDR3 DNA sequence: TGTGCCAGCAGCAAAGCCCCTCCGCACACCCCCGGGGAGCTGTTTTTT.

The rearrangement joins TRBV11-2 to TRBJ1-5, with no clear D. The ends were cut back, 1 base at V and 1 base at J, with 5 bases in the middle. This CDR3 comprises 14 residues. Germline V gives CDR1 SGHAT, CDR2 FQNNGV. The CDR3 reads CASSLGRSNQPQHF. DNA of the CDR3: TGTGCCAGCAGCTTAGGGAGGAGCAATCAGCCCCAGCATTTT.

The V and J genes are TRBV7-9 and TRBJ1-1, with D possibly TRBD1 on 5 matching bases. CDR3 length: 13 residues. The V and J ends lost 3 bases and 1 base respectively, with 6 bases between them. The germline V gene has CDR1 SEHNR and CDR2 FQNEAQ (reference sequence). CDR3 loop: CASSLTANTEAFF. CDR3 nucleotide sequence: TGTGCCAGCAGCTTGACAGCGAACACTGAAGCTTTCTTT.

CDR3 amino acids: CASSSPGLPYEQYV. CDR3 DNA: TGTGCCAGCAGTTCACCGGGACTTCCCTACGAGCAGTACGTC. J is TRBJ2-7 and V is TRBV28, with D possibly TRBD2 on 6 matching bases. CDR1 is MDHEN, CDR2 SYDVKM, per germline. The CDR3 is 14 amino acids. Trimming removed 4 bases at V and 2 bases at J, with 12 bases between.

The chain links TRBV7-2 to TRBJ1-1, with a weak D call TRBD1 (6 bases). CDR3 length equals 14 residues. Trimming cost V 5 bases and J 6 bases, with 16 bases left between them. CDR1 is SGHTA and CDR2 is FQGNSA in the germline V gene. CDR3 residues: CASSRLQGSAEAFF. The DNA for the CDR3 is TGTGCCAGCAGCAGACTACAGGGTAGCGCTGAAGCTTTCTTT.

This sequence joins TRBV3-1 (or the pseudogene TRBV3-2) and TRBJ1-2, with a weak D call TRBD1 (5 bases). The CDR3 is made up of 14 amino acids. V lost 4 bases to trimming and J lost 10 bases, with 19 bases between them. Germline V gene lookup returns CDR1 LGHDT and CDR2 YNNKEL (reference sequence). The CDR3 nucleotides read TGTGCCAGCAGCCTAACTCCGGGGGGGTCTACCTACACCTTC. Translating gives CASSLTPGGSTYTF.

V is TRBV2 and J is TRBJ1-6; 9 bases map to TRBD1. The J segment lost 4 bases and the V segment lost 6 bases, leaving 4 bases of the junction unmatched. The CDR3 sequence is 15 residues long. Germline assignment: CDR1 SNHLY and CDR2 FYNNEI. The CDR3 sequence is CASRGQGQYNSPLHF. DNA for the CDR3: TGTGCCAGCAGGGGACAGGGCCAATATAATTCACCCCTCCACTTT.

This clone was seen just once. The CDR3 DNA is TGTGCCACCAGTGACACCCCGGACAGGTCTCGCTCCTACAATGAGCAGTTCTTC. Translation: CATSDTPDRSRSYNEQFF. The gene calls are TRBV24-1 and TRBJ2-1; 7 nucleotides match TRBD1. Germline assignment: CDR1 KGHDR and CDR2 SFDVKD. The CDR3 covers 18 residues. V was pared by 4 bases and J by 0 bases, with 11 bases of the junction left unmatched.

The CDR3 spells CASRGGGNTGELFF. CDR3 in DNA: TGCGCCAGCAGAGGCGGAGGGAACACCGGGGAGCTGTTTTTT. This sequence joins TRBV10-2 and TRBJ2-2, with D perhaps matching TRBD2 (5 bases). This CDR3 has 14 residues. Trimming stripped 6 bases from V and 1 base from J, with 9 bases between. CDR1 is WSHSY and CDR2 is SAAADI in the germline V gene.

The chain carries TRBV6-5 and TRBJ2-5; D is possibly TRBD1 (6 bases). V lost 4 bases to trimming and J lost 5 bases, with 17 bases between them. Per germline, CDR1 MNHEY and CDR2 SVGAGI. The CDR3 consists of 15 residues. The CDR3 bases are TGTGCCAGCAGTTCGAGACAGGAGAAGACGGAGACCCAGTACTTC. Translating gives CASSSRQEKTETQYF.

This clone was recorded only once. The rearrangement links TRBV27 to TRBJ2-5; no clear D gene. This CDR3 has 13 amino acids. From germline, CDR1 is MNHEY and CDR2 SMNVEV (reference sequence). The V end lost 2 bases, the J end lost 2 bases, and 6 bases lay between the germline ends. This chain's CDR3 is CASSLRRQETQYF. The CDR3 coding sequence is TGTGCCAGCAGTTTACGTCGGCAAGAGACCCAGTACTTC.

This clone occurred once. The V call is TRBV5-4, the J call TRBJ1-1; TRBD1 aligns across 8 bases. Germline loops: CDR1 SGHNT, CDR2 YYREEE (reference sequence). The length of the CDR3 is 15 residues. The V gene end was trimmed by 5 bases and the J gene end by 2 bases; junction bases not matched to a gene: 8. The CDR3 is CASRRDRQTNTEAFF. In DNA form, the CDR3 reads TGTGCCAGCAGGCGGGACAGGCAGACTAACACTGAAGCTTTCTTT.

This chain joins TRBV5-1 and TRBJ2-5; the match to TRBD1 covers 7 bases. From germline, CDR1 is SGHRS and CDR2 YFSETQ. The CDR3 sequence is 13 residues long. Unmatched junction bases numbered 4, after V lost 4 bases and J lost 4 bases. The CDR3 region is CASSTQGSETQYF. The CDR3 bases are TGCGCCAGCAGCACACAGGGGTCAGAGACCCAGTACTTC.

This chain uses TRBV4-2 with TRBJ1-2; TRBD1 aligns across 8 bases. The CDR3 has 15 amino acids. In germline, CDR1 is LGHNA, CDR2 YNFKEQ. Unmatched junction bases numbered 5, after V lost 2 bases and J lost 3 bases. CDR3 in amino acids: CASSQLQGADYGYTF. In DNA form, the CDR3 reads TGTGCCAGCAGCCAATTGCAGGGGGCGGACTATGGCTACACCTTC.

This clone has only one observation. V and J are TRBV18 and TRBJ2-1, with 8 bases fitting TRBD1. The ends lost 6 bases at V and 6 bases at J; junction bases unmatched: 10. Germline values: CDR1 KGHSH, CDR2 LQKENI. This CDR3 has 15 amino acids. CDR3 nucleotide sequence: TGTGCCAGCTCCCAGGACAGGGTCGTTTTCAATGAGCAGTTCTTC. It specifies CASSQDRVVFNEQFF. Full variable domain (missing parts from reference TRBV18 and TRBJ2-1): NAGVMQNPRHLVRRRGQEARLRCSPMKGHSHVYWYRQLPEEGLKFMVYLQKENIIDESGMPKERFSAEFPKEGPSILRIQQVVRGDSAAYFCASSQDRVVFNEQFFGPGTRLTVL.

This clone has just one count. V and J are TRBV2 and TRBJ2-3; 7 nucleotides line up with TRBD1. Germline V lookup: CDR1 SNHLY, CDR2 FYNNEI. V lost 7 bases to trimming and J lost 1 base; unmatched junction nucleotides: 5. The CDR3 runs to 14 residues. The CDR3 region is CASTGGQGTDTQYF. CDR3 sequence (DNA): TGTGCCAGCACCGGCGGACAGGGCACAGATACGCAGTATTTT.

This clone has a handful of counts. This chain joins TRBV6-5 and TRBJ1-1, with 8 bases matching TRBD1. Germline trimming cut 6 bases from V and 8 bases from J; bases unmatched to any gene: 5. Germline CDR1 reads MNHEY; CDR2 reads SVGAGI. This CDR3 region has 12 residues. This chain's CDR3 is CASSQDRVEAFF. The CDR3 nucleotides are TGTGCCAGCAGCCAGGACAGGGTGGAAGCTTTCTTT.

The chain carries TRBV2 and TRBJ2-1, with D maybe TRBD1 (6 bases). The CDR3 contains 16 residues. CDR1 SNHLY and CDR2 FYNNEI come from the germline V gene. The ends were cut back, 2 bases at V and 7 bases at J, with 18 bases in the middle. The CDR3 DNA is TGTGCCAGCAGTGAAACGAGAGCGTCCCAGGGGAATGAGCAGTTCTTC. This sequence encodes CASSETRASQGNEQFF. Full variable domain (outside the CDR3, taken from reference TRBV2 and TRBJ2-1): EPEVTQTPSHQVTQMGQEVILRCVPISNHLYFYWYRQILGQKVEFLVSFYNNEISEKSEIFDDQFSVERPDGSNFTLKIRSTKLEDSAMYFCASSETRASQGNEQFFGPGTRLTVL.

J is TRBJ2-5 and V is TRBV5-4; D ambiguous. Germline loops: CDR1 SGHNT, CDR2 YYREEE (reference sequence). The CDR3 extends over 14 amino acids. Trimming shortened V by 1 base and J by 3 bases, and 10 bases separated the two germline ends. CDR3 amino acids: CASSLTGDKETQYF. The DNA for the CDR3 is TGTGCCAGCAGCTTGACCGGAGATAAAGAGACCCAGTACTTC.

The rearrangement links TRBV20-1 to TRBJ2-5; D is undetermined. Trimming pared 3 bases from V and 3 bases from J, leaving 11 bases between. Germline CDR1 DFQATT, CDR2 SNEGSKA (reference sequence). The CDR3 is 13 residues long. CDR3 sequence (DNA): TGCAGTGCTAGTACGACTGGAGAAGAGACCCAGTACTTC. Its protein product is CSASTTGEETQYF.

This clone showed up just a few times. The chain combines TRBV10-1 with TRBJ2-7; D is possibly TRBD1 (7 bases). This CDR3 has 14 amino acids. V lost 2 bases, J lost 6 bases, and 14 bases lay in between. Germline V gene lookup returns CDR1 WNHNN and CDR2 SYGVQD (reference sequence). This chain's CDR3 is CASSESRQGGEQYV. CDR3 bases: TGCGCCAGCAGTGAGAGCCGACAGGGAGGCGAGCAGTACGTC.

In this sample, this clone turned up a few times. The chain is built from TRBV14 and TRBJ2-3; 9 bases fit TRBD2. The V segment lost 4 bases and the J segment 3 bases; nucleotides outside the gene matches: 8. Germline CDR1 and CDR2: SGHDN and FVKESK. This CDR3 comprises 16 residues. The CDR3 DNA reads TGTGCCAGCAGCCCCCTCAATAGCGGGGGTACAGATACGCAGTATTTT. Translation: CASSPLNSGGTDTQYF.